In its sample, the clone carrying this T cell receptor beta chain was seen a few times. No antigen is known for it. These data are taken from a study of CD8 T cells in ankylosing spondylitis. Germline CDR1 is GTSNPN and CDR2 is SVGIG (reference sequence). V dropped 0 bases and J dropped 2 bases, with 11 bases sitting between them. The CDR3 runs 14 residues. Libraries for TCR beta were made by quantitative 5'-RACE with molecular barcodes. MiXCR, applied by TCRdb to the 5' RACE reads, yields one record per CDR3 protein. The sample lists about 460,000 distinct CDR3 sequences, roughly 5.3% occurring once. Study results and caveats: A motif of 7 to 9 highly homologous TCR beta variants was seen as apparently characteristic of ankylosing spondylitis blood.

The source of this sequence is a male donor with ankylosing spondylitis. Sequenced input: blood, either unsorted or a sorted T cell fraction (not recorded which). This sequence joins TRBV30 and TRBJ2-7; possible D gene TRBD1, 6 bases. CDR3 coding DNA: TGTGCCTGGAGTGTACTACAGGGCCCCTACGAGCAGTACTTC. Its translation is CAWSVLQGPYEQYF.